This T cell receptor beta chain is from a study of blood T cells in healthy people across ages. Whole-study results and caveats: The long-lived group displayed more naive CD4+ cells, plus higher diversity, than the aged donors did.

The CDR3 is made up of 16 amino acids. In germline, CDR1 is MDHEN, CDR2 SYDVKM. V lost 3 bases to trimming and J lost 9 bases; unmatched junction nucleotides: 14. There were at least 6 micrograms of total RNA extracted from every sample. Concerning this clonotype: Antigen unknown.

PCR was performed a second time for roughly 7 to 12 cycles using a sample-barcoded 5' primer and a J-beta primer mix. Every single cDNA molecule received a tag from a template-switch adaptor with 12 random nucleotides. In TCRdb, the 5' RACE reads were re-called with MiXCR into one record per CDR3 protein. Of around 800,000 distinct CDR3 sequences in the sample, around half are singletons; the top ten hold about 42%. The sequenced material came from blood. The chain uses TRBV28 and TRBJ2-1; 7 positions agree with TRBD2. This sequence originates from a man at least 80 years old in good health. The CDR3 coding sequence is TGTGCCAGCAGTTTCCCACCCGGGAGGCCGGTTGGTGAGCAGTTCTTC. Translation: CASSFPPGRPVGEQFF.